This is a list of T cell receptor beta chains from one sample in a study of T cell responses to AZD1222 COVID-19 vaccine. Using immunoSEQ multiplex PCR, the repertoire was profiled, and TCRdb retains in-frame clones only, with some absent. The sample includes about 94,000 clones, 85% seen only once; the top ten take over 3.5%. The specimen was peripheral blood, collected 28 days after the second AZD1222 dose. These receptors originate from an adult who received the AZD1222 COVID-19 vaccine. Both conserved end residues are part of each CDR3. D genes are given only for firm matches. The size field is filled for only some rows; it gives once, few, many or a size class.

cdr3_aa: CASSVLSTDTQYF
cdr3_nt: TGTGCCAGCAGCGTACTAAGCACAGATACGCAGTATTTT
clone_size: NA
v_call: TRBV9
d_call: NA
j_call: TRBJ2-3

cdr3_aa: CASSIRPGLAKDTQYF
cdr3_nt: TGTGCCAGTAGTATCAGGCCGGGACTAGCAAAGGATACGCAGTATTTT
clone_size: once
v_call: TRBV19
d_call: TRBD2
j_call: TRBJ2-3

cdr3_aa: CASSSDREGEKLFF
cdr3_nt: TGTGCCAGCAGTTCCGACAGGGAAGGTGAAAAACTGTTTTTT
clone_size: once
v_call: TRBV6-2/TRBV6-3
d_call: TRBD1
j_call: TRBJ1-4

cdr3_aa: CASFKDQPLNEQFF
cdr3_nt: TGTGCCAGTTTTAAGGACCAGCCGCTGAATGAGCAGTTCTTC
clone_size: NA
v_call: TRBV18
d_call: NA
j_call: TRBJ2-1

cdr3_aa: CARAGGEQFF
cdr3_nt: TGTGCCAGGGCAGGAGGAGAGCAGTTCTTC
clone_size: NA
v_call: TRBV11-2
d_call: NA
j_call: TRBJ2-1

cdr3_aa: CASSPGPGYEQYF
cdr3_nt: TGTGCCAGCAGCCCAGGTCCGGGGTACGAGCAGTACTTC
clone_size: NA
v_call: TRBV2
d_call: NA
j_call: TRBJ2-7

cdr3_aa: CAWRGSGNQPQHF
cdr3_nt: TGTGCCTGGAGGGGGAGTGGCAATCAGCCCCAGCATTTT
clone_size: NA
v_call: TRBV30
d_call: NA
j_call: TRBJ1-5

cdr3_aa: CASNGGRSASGANVLTF
cdr3_nt: TGTGCCAGTAATGGGGGCCGATCGGCCTCTGGGGCCAACGTCCTGACTTTC
clone_size: few
v_call: TRBV19
d_call: NA
j_call: TRBJ2-6

cdr3_aa: CASRTTGTGFTF
cdr3_nt: TGTGCCAGCAGGACTACCGGGACAGGGTTTACATTT
clone_size: medium-sized
v_call: TRBV25-1
d_call: TRBD1
j_call: TRBJ1-1

cdr3_aa: CASSGDRGDQETQYF
cdr3_nt: TGTGCCAGCAGTGGGGACAGGGGGGACCAAGAGACCCAGTACTTC
clone_size: NA
v_call: TRBV28
d_call: TRBD1
j_call: TRBJ2-5

cdr3_aa: CASTTAGQARGGEQFF
cdr3_nt: TGTGCCAGCACCACAGCGGGCCAAGCCCGAGGAGGTGAGCAGTTCTTC
clone_size: NA
v_call: TRBV6-6
d_call: NA
j_call: TRBJ2-1

cdr3_aa: CASSRTFTGDTEAFF
cdr3_nt: TGTGCCAGCAGTCGAACGTTTACAGGGGATACTGAAGCTTTCTTT
clone_size: few
v_call: TRBV14
d_call: TRBD1
j_call: TRBJ1-1

cdr3_aa: CAISRMNTEAFF
cdr3_nt: TGTGCCATCAGTAGAATGAACACTGAAGCTTTCTTT
clone_size: NA
v_call: TRBV10-3
d_call: NA
j_call: TRBJ1-1

cdr3_aa: CASSEQGSSYNEQFF
cdr3_nt: TGTGCCAGCAGCGAACAGGGGTCCTCCTACAATGAGCAGTTCTTC
clone_size: NA
v_call: TRBV7-6
d_call: TRBD1
j_call: TRBJ2-1

cdr3_aa: CATSRGQGGTDTQYF
cdr3_nt: TGTGCCACCAGCAGGGGACAGGGGGGCACAGATACGCAGTATTTT
clone_size: NA
v_call: TRBV15
d_call: TRBD1
j_call: TRBJ2-3

cdr3_aa: CASSESRGGWEHEQFF
cdr3_nt: TGTGCCAGCAGTGAATCTCGCGGGGGGTGGGAGCATGAGCAGTTCTTC
clone_size: NA
v_call: TRBV2
d_call: TRBD2
j_call: TRBJ2-1

cdr3_aa: CASSLDGSGTPYEQYF
cdr3_nt: TGTGCCAGCAGCTTAGATGGTAGCGGGACCCCCTACGAGCAGTACTTC
clone_size: NA
v_call: TRBV7-2
d_call: TRBD2
j_call: TRBJ2-7

cdr3_aa: CASSPGTGEFPKLFF
cdr3_nt: TGTGCCAGCTCACCAGGGACAGGCGAGTTCCCCAAACTGTTTTTT
clone_size: once
v_call: TRBV18
d_call: TRBD1
j_call: TRBJ1-4

cdr3_aa: CASSIPVTANTGELFF
cdr3_nt: TGTGCCAGTAGTATCCCCGTGACGGCGAACACCGGGGAGCTGTTTTTT
clone_size: NA
v_call: TRBV19
d_call: NA
j_call: TRBJ2-2

cdr3_aa: CASSPPDREETQYF
cdr3_nt: TGTGCCAGCAGTCCACCGGACAGGGAGGAGACCCAGTACTTC
clone_size: NA
v_call: TRBV6-5
d_call: TRBD1
j_call: TRBJ2-5

cdr3_aa: CASSLAGGANTEAFF
cdr3_nt: TGTGCCAGCAGCCTGGCCGGGGGGGCGAACACTGAAGCTTTCTTT
clone_size: NA
v_call: TRBV11-3
d_call: NA
j_call: TRBJ1-1

cdr3_aa: CAISRGGKGGYTF
cdr3_nt: TGTGCCATCAGTCGGGGGGGAAAAGGTGGCTACACCTTC
clone_size: NA
v_call: TRBV10-3
d_call: NA
j_call: TRBJ1-2

cdr3_aa: CASTLRRLVGTGELFF
cdr3_nt: TGTGCCAGCACACTAAGAAGACTAGTTGGTACCGGGGAGCTGTTTTTT
clone_size: NA
v_call: TRBV11-2
d_call: NA
j_call: TRBJ2-2

cdr3_aa: CASRRGDTQYF
cdr3_nt: TGTGCCAGCCGCCGGGGCGATACGCAGTATTTT
clone_size: NA
v_call: TRBV12-3/TRBV12-4
d_call: NA
j_call: TRBJ2-3

cdr3_aa: CASSLVEGNYGYTF
cdr3_nt: TGCGCCAGCAGCTTGGTGGAGGGGAACTATGGCTACACCTTC
clone_size: NA
v_call: TRBV5-1
d_call: NA
j_call: TRBJ1-2

cdr3_aa: CASSLGLETQYF
cdr3_nt: TGTGCCAGCAGCTTGGGATTGGAGACCCAGTACTTC
clone_size: once
v_call: TRBV5-8
d_call: NA
j_call: TRBJ2-5

cdr3_aa: CASRWTGVATNEKLFF
cdr3_nt: TGTGCCTCCCGCTGGACAGGCGTTGCAACTAATGAAAAACTGTTTTTT
clone_size: NA
v_call: TRBV30
d_call: TRBD1
j_call: TRBJ1-4

cdr3_aa: CASGNGKYRETYEQYF
cdr3_nt: TGTGCCAGCGGAAATGGGAAATACAGGGAGACCTACGAGCAGTACTTC
clone_size: NA
v_call: TRBV27
d_call: NA
j_call: TRBJ2-7

cdr3_aa: CASSLRGGFAGNTIYF
cdr3_nt: TGTGCCAGCAGCTTACGGGGTGGCTTCGCTGGAAACACCATATATTTT
clone_size: NA
v_call: TRBV7-9
d_call: NA
j_call: TRBJ1-3

cdr3_aa: CATLRVRGDTQYF
cdr3_nt: TGTGCCACCCTTAGGGTCCGAGGAGATACGCAGTATTTT
clone_size: NA
v_call: TRBV28
d_call: NA
j_call: TRBJ2-3

cdr3_aa: CSARDTSGRINIQYF
cdr3_nt: TGCAGTGCTCGTGACACTAGCGGGAGGATTAACATTCAGTACTTC
clone_size: NA
v_call: TRBV20-1
d_call: TRBD2
j_call: TRBJ2-4

cdr3_aa: CASSPRTEYSTNEKLFF
cdr3_nt: TGTGCCAGTAGTCCCCGGACAGAGTACTCAACTAATGAAAAACTGTTTTTT
clone_size: NA
v_call: TRBV19
d_call: NA
j_call: TRBJ1-4

cdr3_aa: CASSFGARNLAPGELFF
cdr3_nt: TGTGCCAGCAGCTTTGGGGCTAGAAACTTAGCACCCGGGGAGCTGTTTTTT
clone_size: NA
v_call: TRBV7-9
d_call: NA
j_call: TRBJ2-2

cdr3_aa: CASSSRHSYEQYF
cdr3_nt: TGTGCCAGCAGCTCCCGACACTCCTACGAGCAGTACTTC
clone_size: NA
v_call: TRBV7-2
d_call: NA
j_call: TRBJ2-7

cdr3_aa: CASSPRTGQETQYF
cdr3_nt: TGCGCCAGCAGCCCCCGGACAGGACAAGAGACCCAGTACTTC
clone_size: NA
v_call: TRBV5-1
d_call: TRBD1
j_call: TRBJ2-5

cdr3_aa: CASSSQPWTGAATYEQYF
cdr3_nt: TGTGCCAGCAGCTCTCAACCCTGGACGGGTGCAGCCACCTACGAGCAGTACTTC
clone_size: NA
v_call: TRBV7-9
d_call: NA
j_call: TRBJ2-7

cdr3_aa: CASSEFQEYSNQPQHF
cdr3_nt: TGTGCCAGCAGTGAATTCCAGGAGTATAGCAATCAGCCCCAGCATTTT
clone_size: few
v_call: TRBV6-1
d_call: NA
j_call: TRBJ1-5

cdr3_aa: CASGWENTGELFF
cdr3_nt: TGTGCCAGCGGATGGGAGAACACCGGGGAGCTGTTTTTT
clone_size: NA
v_call: TRBV2
d_call: NA
j_call: TRBJ2-2

cdr3_aa: CASSENYEQYF
cdr3_nt: TGTGCCAGCAGCGAGAACTACGAGCAGTACTTC
clone_size: NA
v_call: TRBV12-3/TRBV12-4
d_call: NA
j_call: TRBJ2-7

cdr3_aa: CASSLAVCF
cdr3_nt: TGTGCCAGCAGCTTAGCCGTTTGTTTT
clone_size: once
v_call: TRBV11-2
d_call: NA
j_call: TRBJ2-3

cdr3_aa: CASSLAGRGAGYTF
cdr3_nt: TGTGCCAGCAGTCTGGCTGGACGGGGGGCTGGCTACACCTTC
clone_size: once
v_call: TRBV27
d_call: NA
j_call: TRBJ1-2

cdr3_aa: CASSQDRGRAEQYF
cdr3_nt: TGTGCCAGTAGCCAGGACAGGGGGCGCGCCGAGCAGTACTTC
clone_size: NA
v_call: TRBV19
d_call: TRBD1
j_call: TRBJ2-7

cdr3_aa: CAWSEGRTNSPLHF
cdr3_nt: TGTGCCTGGAGTGAAGGCAGGACGAATTCACCCCTCCACTTT
clone_size: NA
v_call: TRBV30
d_call: NA
j_call: TRBJ1-6